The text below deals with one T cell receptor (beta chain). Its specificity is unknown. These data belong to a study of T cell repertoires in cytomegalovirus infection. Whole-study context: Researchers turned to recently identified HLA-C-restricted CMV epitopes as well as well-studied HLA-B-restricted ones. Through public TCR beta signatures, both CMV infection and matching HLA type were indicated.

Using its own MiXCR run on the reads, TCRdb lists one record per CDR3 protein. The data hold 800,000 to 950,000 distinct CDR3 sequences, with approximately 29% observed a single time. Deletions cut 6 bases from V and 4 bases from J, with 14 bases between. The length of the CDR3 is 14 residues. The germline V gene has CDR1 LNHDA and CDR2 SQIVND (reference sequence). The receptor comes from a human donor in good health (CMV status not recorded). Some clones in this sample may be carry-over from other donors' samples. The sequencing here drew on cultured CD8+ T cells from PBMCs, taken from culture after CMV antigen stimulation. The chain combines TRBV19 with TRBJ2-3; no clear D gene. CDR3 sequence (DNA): TGTGCCAGTAGGGGCAGCGCCGCCCCAGATACGCAGTATTTT. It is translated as CASRGSAAPDTQYF.